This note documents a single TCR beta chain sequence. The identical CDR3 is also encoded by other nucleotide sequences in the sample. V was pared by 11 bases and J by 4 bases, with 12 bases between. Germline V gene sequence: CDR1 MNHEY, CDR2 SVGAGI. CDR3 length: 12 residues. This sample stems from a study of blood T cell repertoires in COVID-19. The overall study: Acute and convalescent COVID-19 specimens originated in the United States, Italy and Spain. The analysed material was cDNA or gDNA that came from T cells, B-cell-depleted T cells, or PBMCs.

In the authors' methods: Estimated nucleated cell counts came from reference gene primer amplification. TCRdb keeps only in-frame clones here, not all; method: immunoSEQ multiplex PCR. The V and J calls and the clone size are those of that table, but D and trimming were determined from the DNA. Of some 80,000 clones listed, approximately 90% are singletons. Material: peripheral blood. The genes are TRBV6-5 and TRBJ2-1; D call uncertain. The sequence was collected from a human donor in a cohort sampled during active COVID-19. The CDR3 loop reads CAARSRYNEQFF. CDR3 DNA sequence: TGTGCCGCGCGCTCGCGTTACAATGAGCAGTTCTTC.